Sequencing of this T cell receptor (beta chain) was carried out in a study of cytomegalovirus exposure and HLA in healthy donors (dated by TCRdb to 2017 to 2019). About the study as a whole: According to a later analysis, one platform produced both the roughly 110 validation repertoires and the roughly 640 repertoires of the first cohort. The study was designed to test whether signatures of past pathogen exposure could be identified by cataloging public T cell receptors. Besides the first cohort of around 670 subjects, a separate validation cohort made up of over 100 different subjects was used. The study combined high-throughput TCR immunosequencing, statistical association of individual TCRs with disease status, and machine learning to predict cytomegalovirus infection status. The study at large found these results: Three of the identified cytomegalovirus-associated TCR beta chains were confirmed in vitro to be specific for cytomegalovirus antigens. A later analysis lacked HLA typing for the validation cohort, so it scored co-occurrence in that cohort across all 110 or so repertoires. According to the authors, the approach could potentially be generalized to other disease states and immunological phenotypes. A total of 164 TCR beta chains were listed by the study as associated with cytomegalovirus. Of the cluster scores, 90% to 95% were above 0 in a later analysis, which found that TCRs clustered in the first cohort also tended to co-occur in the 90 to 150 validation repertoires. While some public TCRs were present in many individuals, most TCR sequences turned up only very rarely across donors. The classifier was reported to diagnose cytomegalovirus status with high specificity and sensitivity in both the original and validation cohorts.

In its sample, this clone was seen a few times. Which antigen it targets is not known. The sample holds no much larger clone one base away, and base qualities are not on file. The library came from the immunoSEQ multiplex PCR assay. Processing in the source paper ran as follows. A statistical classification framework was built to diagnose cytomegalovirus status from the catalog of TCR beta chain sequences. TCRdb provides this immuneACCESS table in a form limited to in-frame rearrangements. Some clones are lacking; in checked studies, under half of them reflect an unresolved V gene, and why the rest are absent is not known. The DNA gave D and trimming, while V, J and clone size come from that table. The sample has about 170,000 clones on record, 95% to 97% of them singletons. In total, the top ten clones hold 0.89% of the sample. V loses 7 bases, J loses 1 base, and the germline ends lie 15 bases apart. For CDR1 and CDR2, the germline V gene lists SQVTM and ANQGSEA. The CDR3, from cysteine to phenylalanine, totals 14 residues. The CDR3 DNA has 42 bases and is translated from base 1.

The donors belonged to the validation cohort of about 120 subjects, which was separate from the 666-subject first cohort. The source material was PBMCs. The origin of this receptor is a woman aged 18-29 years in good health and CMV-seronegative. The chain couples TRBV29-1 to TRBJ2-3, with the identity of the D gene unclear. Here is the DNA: TGCAGCGGGAGACGGTCTGACGGCACAGATACGCAGTATTTT. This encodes CSGRRSDGTDTQYF.